This T cell receptor (beta chain) was identified during a study of blood T cell repertoires in COVID-19. Here immunoSEQ multiplex PCR was the method, and the copy in TCRdb shows in-frame clones only, minus some. The sample records roughly 250,000 clones, 75% to 90% being singletons. Sequencing was done on a sample of PBMCs or T cells enriched from blood (not recorded which). This clonotype originated in a woman aged 30 to 39 with acute COVID-19.

The CDR3 nucleotides are TGTGCCACTCCTAGGGACAGGTTCGGTGGCTACACCTTC. Protein sequence: CATPRDRFGGYTF. The chain links TRBV28 to TRBJ1-2, with 8 bases identical to TRBD1. The CDR3 spans 13 residues. CDR1 is MDHEN and CDR2 is SYDVKM in the germline V gene. Trimming removed 10 bases from V and 7 bases from J; junction bases left unmatched: 11.